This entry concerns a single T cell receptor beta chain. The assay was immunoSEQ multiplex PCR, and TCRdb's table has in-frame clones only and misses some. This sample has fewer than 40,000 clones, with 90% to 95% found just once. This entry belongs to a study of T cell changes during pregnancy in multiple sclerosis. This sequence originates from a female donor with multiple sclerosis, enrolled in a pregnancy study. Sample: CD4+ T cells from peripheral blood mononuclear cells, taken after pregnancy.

Here the CDR3 reads CASSLRQGADEQYF. DNA for the CDR3: TGCGCCAGCAGCCTCCGACAGGGGGCGGACGAGCAGTACTTC. The rearrangement joins TRBV5-1 to TRBJ2-7, with 10 bases identical to TRBD1. V lost 4 bases, J lost 5 bases, and 6 bases stayed unmatched. The germline CDR1 and CDR2 sequences are SGHRS and YFSETQ. The CDR3 is 14 amino acids. Complete variable domain (other parts from reference TRBV5-1 and TRBJ2-7): KAGVTQTPRYLIKTRGQQVTLSCSPISGHRSVSWYQQTPGQGLQFLFEYFSETQRNKGNFPGRFSGRQFSNSRSEMNVSTLELGDSALYLCASSLRQGADEQYFGPGTRLTVT.